Sequencing of this TCR beta chain was carried out in a study of STAT3 mutations in large granular lymphocyte leukemia. Some clones are missing from TCRdb's copy, which holds only in-frame ones; the method was immunoSEQ multiplex PCR. This table has about 42,000 clones, 80% to 85% appearing once. As for this clone: Its antigen is as yet unknown.

The germline V and J ends were trimmed by 0 bases and 0 bases, with 6 bases remaining between them. CDR3 length: 14 amino acids. Germline CDR1 reads SGHNT; CDR2 reads YYREEE (reference sequence). Regarding the study as a whole: Every T-cell large granular lymphocyte leukemia patient had at least one immunodominant TCR beta clonotype. Sampling intervals varied between patients and samples. Some patients had dominant TCR clones larger than their STAT3 mutant burden.

The sequence was collected from a human donor with T large granular lymphocyte leukemia. Some clones in this sample may be carry-over from other donors' samples. This chain joins TRBV5-4 and TRBJ1-1; D is uncertain. Sequencing used PBMCs. The DNA for the CDR3 is TGTGCCAGCAGCTTGGCTACATTGAACACTGAAGCTTTCTTT. As protein: CASSLATLNTEAFF.